This T cell receptor beta chain is drawn from a study of T cell responses to AZD1222 COVID-19 vaccine. Whole-study findings and limits: Clonal diversity was possibly underestimated, and white British individuals and females predominated among donors. Unmutated variant regions reportedly attract nearly half of all spike-specific TCRs. Every sample of the repertoires postdated the peak T cell response.

After removal of 1 base from V and 1 base from J, the junction contained 3 bases not matched to a gene. The CDR3 covers 16 residues. The germline V gene encodes CDR1 LNHNV and CDR2 YYDKDF (reference sequence). In regard to this clone: Antigen unknown.

Libraries were prepared by immunoSEQ multiplex PCR; TCRdb keeps only in-frame clonotypes and omits some of them. The sample gives more than 70,000 clones, about 92% of which show up once; more than 4% is in the top ten. This receptor was taken from an adult in good health. The starting material was peripheral blood, obtained on day 0 of AZD1222 vaccination. The V call is TRBV15, the J call TRBJ1-2, with 10 bases identical to TRBD1. CDR3 sequence reads: CATSRGGQGINYGYTF. Here the CDR3 DNA reads TGTGCCACCAGCAGAGGGGGACAGGGGATTAACTATGGCTACACCTTC.